The source of this TCR beta chain is a study of glioma-infiltrating T cells after dendritic cell vaccination. The CDR3 loop spans 14 amino acids. Trimming cost V 6 bases and J 7 bases, with 16 bases left between them. The germline gives CDR1 MNHEY, CDR2 SMNVEV (reference sequence). With regard to this clone: Its matching antigen is unknown.

The primer mix had 60 V beta and 13 J beta primers. Assay: immunoSEQ multiplex PCR; the TCRdb copy retains only in-frame clones and omits some. This sample has approximately 92,000 clones, with 80% found just once. Time point meaning: after dendritic cell vaccination, including at tumor progression/relapse. Only patients with spare fresh-frozen tumor and over two years of follow-up were included. PBMC were collected before vaccination, two weeks after the third vaccination, and at progression. Study-level findings and limits: Few patients contributed both blood and tumor specimens.

The chain links TRBV27 to TRBJ2-1; D possibly corresponds to TRBD2 (7 bases). This TCR came from a human donor with glioblastoma. This sample comprised blood, obtained after dendritic cell vaccination. DNA for the CDR3: TGTGCCAGCAGAGGGGGGGGGTTAGTGAATGAGCAGTTCTTC. This codes for CASRGGGLVNEQFF.